The 3 T cell receptor beta chains below were found in one sample sequenced in a study of cytomegalovirus exposure and HLA in healthy donors. The PCR contained 60 Vbeta and 13 Jbeta primers. This table comes from immunoSEQ multiplex PCR, and its TCRdb copy is limited to in-frame clones, with some not included. This sample has around 200,000 clones, with 65% to 75% found just once. Sequenced: PBMCs. The receptors derive from a man aged 25 to 40 in good health and CMV-seropositive.

This chain links TRBV6-1 with TRBJ2-7; D gene unclear. The CDR3 loop spans 16 amino acids. The germline V gene encodes CDR1 MNHNS and CDR2 SASEGT. The V end was cut by 3 bases, the J end by 2 bases, with 17 bases between. The CDR3 reads CASSDMAQATTYEQYF. The CDR3 nucleotides read TGTGCCAGCAGTGATATGGCGCAGGCCACCACCTACGAGCAGTACTTC.

V gene TRBV4-3 combines with J gene TRBJ1-4; D is perhaps TRBD1 (6 bases). With 3 bases removed from V and 0 bases from J, the gap between germline ends came to 8 bases. CDR1 LGHNA and CDR2 YSLEER come from the germline V gene. The CDR3 has 15 amino acids. This CDR3 reads CASSQDSSTNEKLFF. For the CDR3, the DNA is TGCGCCAGCAGCCAGGACAGTTCAACTAATGAAAAACTGTTTTTT.

CDR3 nucleotide sequence: TGTGCCAGCAGCGTAGGAGACAGGGGGTGGGACTACGAGCAGTACTTC. It yields the protein CASSVGDRGWDYEQYF. The V call is TRBV9, the J call TRBJ2-7; 9 nucleotides agree with TRBD1. CDR1 and CDR2 (germline): SGDLS, YYNGEE. This CDR3 is built from 16 residues. After removal of 0 bases from V and 3 bases from J, the junction contained 7 bases not matched to a gene. Complete variable domain (other parts from reference TRBV9 and TRBJ2-7): DSGVTQTPKHLITATGQRVTLRCSPRSGDLSVYWYQQSLDQGLQFLIQYYNGEERAKGNILERFSAQQFPDLHSELNLSSLELGDSALYFCASSVGDRGWDYEQYFGPGTRLTVT.